This TCR beta chain was sequenced during a study of cytomegalovirus exposure and HLA in healthy donors. The overall study: Assignment to the Caucasian-associated ancestry cluster applied to approximately 79% of the approximately 360 genotyped donors.

The primer mix had 60 Vbeta and 13 Jbeta primers. Sequencing used immunoSEQ multiplex PCR; TCRdb keeps in-frame clones, though not all of them. The data contain 150,000 to 200,000 clones, about 80% of them singletons. The V end was cut by 0 bases, the J end by 7 bases, with 10 bases between. Germline values: CDR1 SGHRS, CDR2 YFSETQ. The CDR3 has 13 amino acids. In its sample, this clone was seen once. Its antigen is not identified. Study-level points and caveats: One cluster of highly shared sequence variants probably arose as a sequencing artifact.

Input material: PBMCs. The sequence was obtained from a man in his forties or fifties in good health and CMV-seropositive. This chain links TRBV5-1 with TRBJ2-5, with D possibly being TRBD2 (5 bases). CDR3 amino acids: CASSLGPGGTQYF. The DNA of the CDR3 is TGCGCCAGCAGCTTGGGGCCAGGAGGGACCCAGTACTTC.